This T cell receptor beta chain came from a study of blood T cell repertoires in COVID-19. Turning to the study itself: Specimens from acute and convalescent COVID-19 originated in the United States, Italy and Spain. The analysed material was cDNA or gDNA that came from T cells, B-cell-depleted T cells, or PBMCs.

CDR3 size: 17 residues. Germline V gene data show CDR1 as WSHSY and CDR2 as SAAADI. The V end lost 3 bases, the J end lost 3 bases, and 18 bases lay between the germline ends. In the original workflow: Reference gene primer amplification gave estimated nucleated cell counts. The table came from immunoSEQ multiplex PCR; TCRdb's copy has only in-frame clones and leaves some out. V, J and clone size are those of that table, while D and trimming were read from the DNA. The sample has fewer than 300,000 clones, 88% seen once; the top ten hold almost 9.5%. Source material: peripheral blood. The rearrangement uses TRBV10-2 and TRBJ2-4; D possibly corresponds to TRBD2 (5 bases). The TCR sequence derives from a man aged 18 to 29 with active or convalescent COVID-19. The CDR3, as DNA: TGCGCCAGCAGTGATGGACGCCACCTCCGGGGCAAAAACATTCAGTACTTC. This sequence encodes CASSDGRHLRGKNIQYF.